This T cell receptor beta chain was sequenced for a study of T cell repertoires in cytomegalovirus infection. Overall study findings and caveats: HLA-C-restricted CMV clonotypes gave the most frequent clonotype in two of eight donors.

J was trimmed by 1 base and V by 5 bases; bases with no gene match: 6. CDR3 length: 15 amino acids. The germline CDR1 and CDR2 sequences are MNHNY and SVGAGI (reference sequence). This clonotype was observed a few times. Its antigen is not known. One entry per CDR3 protein, called by TCRdb with MiXCR from the reads. The sample consists of approximately 500,000 distinct CDR3 sequences, around 11% of them appearing once. The clonotype originates from a human donor in good health (CMV status not recorded). Some clones in this sample may be carry-over from other donors' samples. This chain links TRBV6-6 with TRBJ1-1; 8 nucleotides agree with TRBD1. Sequencing used PBMCs. The CDR3 region has the DNA TGTGCCAGCAGTCAAAGGGACAGGTCGAACACTGAAGCTTTCTTT. Protein product: CASSQRDRSNTEAFF.